The clone carrying this TCR beta chain was seen many times. Its antigen is not identified. These data originate in a study of T cell repertoires in cytomegalovirus infection. Study-wide background: Use of recently identified HLA-C-restricted and well-studied HLA-B-restricted CMV epitopes was part of the study. Indicated by public TCR beta signatures were CMV infection and matching HLA type.

MiXCR, run by TCRdb on the reads, gives a single entry per CDR3 protein. The table shows 300,000 to 400,000 distinct CDR3 sequences, with 25% to 30% occurring only once. Germline CDR1 and CDR2: SGHTA and FQGNSA. V lost 2 bases, J lost 2 bases, and 5 bases stayed unmatched. The CDR3 covers 16 residues. Study-level results: The study identified carriers of CMV plus the relevant HLA from cumulative public TCR beta family frequency. Dominant in the ex vivo response were TCR beta clonotypes restricted by HLA-C and specific for CMV.

Sequenced here: cultured PBMCs, sampled from culture after CMV antigen stimulation. The genes are TRBV7-2 and TRBJ2-5, with 10 positions matching TRBD2. This receptor was taken from a human donor in good health (CMV status not recorded). Some clones in this sample may be carry-over from other donors' samples. The CDR3 DNA reads as TGTGCCAGCAGCTTATGGGCTAGCGGGGGACAAGAGACCCAGTACTTC. Translating gives CASSLWASGGQETQYF.